This TCR beta chain was recovered during a study of lymphopenia after photon versus proton radiotherapy. Repertoires were generated with immunoSEQ multiplex PCR, while TCRdb's copy carries only in-frame clones and drops some. Among about 14,000 clones listed, roughly four fifths were seen once. A remark on this clone: Its cognate antigen is unknown.

V gave up 5 bases and J gave up 0 bases, with 16 bases separating them. The CDR3 extends over 16 amino acids. Germline lookup yields CDR1 MNHNY and CDR2 SVGAGI (reference sequence). General observations from the study: Proton therapy kept repertoires fairly stable, unlike photons, which gained effector/memory cells. Better survival with proton therapy was suggested as possible, not demonstrated. In patients who died, overall survival fell as post-nadir TCR diversity dropped more. Oligoclonal CD8+ Temra expansion after nadir drove photon patients' diversity drop.

This sequence originates from a man aged 50-60 years with gastric cancer. The starting material was peripheral blood, obtained from a patient treated with photon-based radiotherapy. This chain joins TRBV6-6 and TRBJ2-5; D is possibly TRBD1 (5 bases). CDR3 nucleotide sequence: TGTGCCAGCAGTAAAGGGTCCCAGGGATACCAAGAGACCCAGTACTTC. It translates to CASSKGSQGYQETQYF.